The rows below give T cell receptor beta chains drawn from one sample of a study of regulatory T cells in long-lasting Graves disease. TCRdb reanalysed the multiplex PCR reads using MiXCR and keeps one entry per CDR3 protein. This sample has 250,000 to 300,000 distinct CDR3 sequences, with more than 20% found just once. The specimen was peripheral blood mononuclear cells (PBMCs), collected when the disease was refractory, from a patient treated with antithyroid drugs. The receptors shown here come from a female donor with Graves disease. Both conserved end residues are trimmed from each CDR3. Size is omitted from some rows. Given values are once, few, many or a class for expanded clones.

CDR3aa	v_gene	j_gene	abundance
SAVPGQGIEGYT	TRBV20-1	TRBJ1-2	.
ASSPLSGQETYGYT	TRBV6-1	TRBJ1-2	many
ASSDGNSPLH	TRBV2	TRBJ1-6	.
AWSVLAGGSYEQY	TRBV30	TRBJ2-7	.
ASSPDTPTYEQY	TRBV7-2	TRBJ2-7	few
SAFIVNYGYT	TRBV20-1	TRBJ1-2	few
SARGLGGPTNEKLF	TRBV20-1	TRBJ1-4	.
ASTGGSLETQY	TRBV7-2	TRBJ2-5	many
ASSSYPTGRGKLF	TRBV28	TRBJ1-4	many
ASSYSGPQETQY	TRBV6-2/TRBV6-3	TRBJ2-5	few
ASSRGRVYGYT	TRBV6-1	TRBJ1-2	.
ASSQDLTSYEQY	TRBV3-1	TRBJ2-7	many